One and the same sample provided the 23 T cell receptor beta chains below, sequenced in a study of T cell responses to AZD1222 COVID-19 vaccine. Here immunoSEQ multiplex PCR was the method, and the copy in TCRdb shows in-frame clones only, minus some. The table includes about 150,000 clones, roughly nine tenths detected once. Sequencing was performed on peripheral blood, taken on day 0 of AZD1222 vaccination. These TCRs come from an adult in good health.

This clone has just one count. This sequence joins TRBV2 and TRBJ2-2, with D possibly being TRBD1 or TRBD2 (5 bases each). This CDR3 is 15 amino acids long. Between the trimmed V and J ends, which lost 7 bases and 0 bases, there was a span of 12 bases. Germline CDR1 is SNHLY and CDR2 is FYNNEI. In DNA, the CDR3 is TGTGCCAGCACCAGAGGGACGGCGAACACCGGGGAGCTGTTTTTT. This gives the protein CASTRGTANTGELFF. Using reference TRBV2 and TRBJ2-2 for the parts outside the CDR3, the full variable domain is EPEVTQTPSHQVTQMGQEVILRCVPISNHLYFYWYRQILGQKVEFLVSFYNNEISEKSEIFDDQFSVERPDGSNFTLKIRSTKLEDSAMYFCASTRGTANTGELFFGEGSRLTVL.

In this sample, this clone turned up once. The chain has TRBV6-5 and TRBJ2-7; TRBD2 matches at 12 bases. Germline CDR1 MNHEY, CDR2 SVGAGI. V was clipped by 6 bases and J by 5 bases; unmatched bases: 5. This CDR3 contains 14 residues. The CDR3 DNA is TGTGCCAGCAGAAGACTAGCGGGAGTCCACGAGCAGTACTTC. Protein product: CASRRLAGVHEQYF.

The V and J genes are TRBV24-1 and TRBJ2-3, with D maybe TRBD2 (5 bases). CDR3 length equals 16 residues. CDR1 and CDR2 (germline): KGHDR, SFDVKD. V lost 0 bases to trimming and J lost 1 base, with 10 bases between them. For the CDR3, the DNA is TGTGCCACCAGTGATTTGGGAGTCGGGGGCACAGATACGCAGTATTTT. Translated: CATSDLGVGGTDTQYF.

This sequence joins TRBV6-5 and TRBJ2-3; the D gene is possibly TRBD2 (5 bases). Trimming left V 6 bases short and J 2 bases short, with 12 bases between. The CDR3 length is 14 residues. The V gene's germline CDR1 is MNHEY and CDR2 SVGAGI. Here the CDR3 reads CASRASGLTDTQYF. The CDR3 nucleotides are TGTGCCAGCAGGGCCAGCGGCCTCACAGATACGCAGTATTTT.

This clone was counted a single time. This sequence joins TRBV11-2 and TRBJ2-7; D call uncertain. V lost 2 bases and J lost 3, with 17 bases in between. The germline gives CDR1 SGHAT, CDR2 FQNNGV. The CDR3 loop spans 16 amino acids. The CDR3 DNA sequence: TGTGCCAGCAGCTTAAAAGGCAGTGTAATGGGCTACGAGCAGTACTTC. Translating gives CASSLKGSVMGYEQYF.

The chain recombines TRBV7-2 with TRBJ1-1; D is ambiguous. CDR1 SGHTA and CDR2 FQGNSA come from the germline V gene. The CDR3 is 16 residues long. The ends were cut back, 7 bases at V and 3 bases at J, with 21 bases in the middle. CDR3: CASIHGRILSDTEAFF. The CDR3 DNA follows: TGTGCCAGCATTCACGGGAGGATATTATCCGACACTGAAGCTTTCTTT.

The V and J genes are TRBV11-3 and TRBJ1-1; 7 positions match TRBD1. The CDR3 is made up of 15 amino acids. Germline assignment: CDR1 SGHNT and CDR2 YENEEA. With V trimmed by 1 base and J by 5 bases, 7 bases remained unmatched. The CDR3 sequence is CASSLGNRGRTEAFF. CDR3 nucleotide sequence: TGTGCCAGCAGCTTAGGGAACAGGGGCAGGACTGAAGCTTTCTTT.

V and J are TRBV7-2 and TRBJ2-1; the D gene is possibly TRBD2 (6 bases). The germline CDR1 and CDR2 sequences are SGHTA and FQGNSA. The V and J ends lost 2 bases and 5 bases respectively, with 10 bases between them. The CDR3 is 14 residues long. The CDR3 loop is CASSLQLAHNEQFF. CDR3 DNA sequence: TGTGCCAGCAGCTTACAGCTAGCGCACAATGAGCAGTTCTTC.

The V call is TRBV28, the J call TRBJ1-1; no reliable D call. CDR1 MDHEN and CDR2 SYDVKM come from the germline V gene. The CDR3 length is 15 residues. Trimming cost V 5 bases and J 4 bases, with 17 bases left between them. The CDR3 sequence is CASSLSLRPLTEAFF. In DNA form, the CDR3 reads TGTGCCAGCAGTCTGTCGCTACGGCCTCTCACTGAAGCTTTCTTT.

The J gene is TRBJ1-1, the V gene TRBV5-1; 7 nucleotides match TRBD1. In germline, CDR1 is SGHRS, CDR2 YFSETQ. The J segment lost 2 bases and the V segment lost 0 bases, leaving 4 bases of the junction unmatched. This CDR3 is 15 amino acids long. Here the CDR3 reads CASSLGGTANTEAFF. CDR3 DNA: TGCGCCAGCAGCTTGGGAGGGACAGCTAACACTGAAGCTTTCTTT.

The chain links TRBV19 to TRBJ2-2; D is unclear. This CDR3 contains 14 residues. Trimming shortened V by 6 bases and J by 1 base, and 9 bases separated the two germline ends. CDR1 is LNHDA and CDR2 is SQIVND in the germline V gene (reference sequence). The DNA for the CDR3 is TGTGCCAGTAGCCTACTTCAGAACACCGGGGAGCTGTTTTTT. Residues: CASSLLQNTGELFF. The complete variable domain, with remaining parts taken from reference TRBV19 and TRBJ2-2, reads DGGITQSPKYLFRKEGQNVTLSCEQNLNHDAMYWYRQDPGQGLRLIYYSQIVNDFQKGDIAEGYSVSREKKESFPLTVTSAQKNPTAFYLCASSLLQNTGELFFGEGSRLTVL.

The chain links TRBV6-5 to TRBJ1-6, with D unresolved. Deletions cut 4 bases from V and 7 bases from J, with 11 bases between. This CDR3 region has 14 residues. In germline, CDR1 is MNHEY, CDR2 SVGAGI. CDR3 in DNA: TGTGCCAGCAGTTCTCAGGTGTTCAATTCACCCCTCCACTTT. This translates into CASSSQVFNSPLHF.

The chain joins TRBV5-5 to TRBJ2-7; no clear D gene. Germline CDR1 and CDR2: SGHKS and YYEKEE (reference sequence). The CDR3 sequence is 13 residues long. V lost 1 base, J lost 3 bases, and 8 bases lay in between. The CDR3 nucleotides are TGTGCCAGCAGCTTGAGGTTTGGCTACGAGCAGTACTTC. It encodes CASSLRFGYEQYF.

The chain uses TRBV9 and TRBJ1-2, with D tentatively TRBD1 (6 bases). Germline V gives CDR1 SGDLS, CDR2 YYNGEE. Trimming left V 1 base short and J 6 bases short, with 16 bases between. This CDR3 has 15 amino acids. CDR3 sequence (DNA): TGTGCCAGCAGCGTATCCTTGGGGGCGCTGGATGGCTACACCTTC. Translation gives CASSVSLGALDGYTF.

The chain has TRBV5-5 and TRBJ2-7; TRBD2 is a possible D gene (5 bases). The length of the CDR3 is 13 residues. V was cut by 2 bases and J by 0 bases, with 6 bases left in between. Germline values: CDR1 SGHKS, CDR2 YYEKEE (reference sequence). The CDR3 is CASSFGVSYEQYF. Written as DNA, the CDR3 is TGTGCCAGCAGCTTCGGGGTCTCCTACGAGCAGTACTTC.

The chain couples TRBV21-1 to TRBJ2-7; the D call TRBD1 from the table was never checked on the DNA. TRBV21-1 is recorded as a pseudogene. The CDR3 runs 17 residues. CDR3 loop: CASSIQGPGTGSYEQYF. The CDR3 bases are TGTGCCAGCAGCATACAGGGCCCCGGGACAGGCTCCTACGAGCAGTACTTC.

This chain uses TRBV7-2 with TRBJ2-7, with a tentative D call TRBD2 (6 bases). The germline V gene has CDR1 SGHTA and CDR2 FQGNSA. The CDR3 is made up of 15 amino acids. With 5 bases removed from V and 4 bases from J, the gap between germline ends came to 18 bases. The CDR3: CASSLEGLFGYEQYF. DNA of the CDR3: TGTGCCAGCAGCCTGGAGGGCCTCTTTGGTTACGAGCAGTACTTC.

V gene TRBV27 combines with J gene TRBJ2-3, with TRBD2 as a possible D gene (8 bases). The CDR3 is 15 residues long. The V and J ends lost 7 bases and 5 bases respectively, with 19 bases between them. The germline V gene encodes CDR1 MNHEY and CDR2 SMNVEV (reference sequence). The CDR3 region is CASTPGGGALDTQYF. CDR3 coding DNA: TGTGCCAGCACCCCGGGAGGGGGCGCTTTAGATACGCAGTATTTT.

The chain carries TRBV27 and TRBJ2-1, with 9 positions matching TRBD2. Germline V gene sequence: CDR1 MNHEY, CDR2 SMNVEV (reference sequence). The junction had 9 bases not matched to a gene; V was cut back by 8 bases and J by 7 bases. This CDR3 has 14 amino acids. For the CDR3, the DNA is TGTGCCAGCCAATGGCGGGAGGGCCTGAATGAGCAGTTCTTC. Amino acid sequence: CASQWREGLNEQFF.

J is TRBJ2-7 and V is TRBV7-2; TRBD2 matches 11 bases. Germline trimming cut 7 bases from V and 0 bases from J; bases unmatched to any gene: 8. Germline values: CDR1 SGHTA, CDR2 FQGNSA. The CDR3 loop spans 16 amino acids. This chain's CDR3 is CASTPQLAGASYEQYF. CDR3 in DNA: TGTGCCAGCACCCCTCAACTAGCGGGAGCCTCCTACGAGCAGTACTTC.

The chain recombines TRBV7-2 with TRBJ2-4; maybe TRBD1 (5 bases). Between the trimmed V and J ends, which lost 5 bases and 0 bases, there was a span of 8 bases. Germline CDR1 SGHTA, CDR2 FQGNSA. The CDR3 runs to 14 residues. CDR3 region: CASSLRVAKNIQYF. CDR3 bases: TGTGCCAGCAGCCTCAGGGTAGCCAAAAACATTCAGTACTTC.

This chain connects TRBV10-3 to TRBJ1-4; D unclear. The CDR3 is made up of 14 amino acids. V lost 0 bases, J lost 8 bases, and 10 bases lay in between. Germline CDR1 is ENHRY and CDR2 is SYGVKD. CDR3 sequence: CAISESREGEKLFF. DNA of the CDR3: TGTGCCATCAGTGAGTCAAGGGAAGGCGAAAAACTGTTTTTT.

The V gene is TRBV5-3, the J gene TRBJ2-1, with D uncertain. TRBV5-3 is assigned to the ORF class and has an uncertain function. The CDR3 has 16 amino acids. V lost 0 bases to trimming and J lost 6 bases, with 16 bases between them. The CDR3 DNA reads TGTGCCAGAAGCTTGGCCGGAAGATTTTCGGCCAATGAGCAGTTCTTC. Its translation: CARSLAGRFSANEQFF.